Listed below are T cell receptor beta chains from one sample, sequenced in a study of cytomegalovirus exposure and HLA in healthy donors. Clones were sequenced by immunoSEQ multiplex PCR, and TCRdb holds only the in-frame ones, with some missing. The sample includes 95,000 to 150,000 clones, over 60% of them seen just once. The sequencing input was PBMCs. The receptors shown here come from a woman aged 40-49 years in good health and CMV-seropositive. CDR3s include the opening cysteine and the closing phenylalanine or tryptophan. The D gene is left open where the match is weak. Not all rows give a size; the values are once, few, many and, for expanded clones, a class.

J gene,V gene,clone size,D gene,CDR3 DNA,CDR3 protein
TRBJ1-1,TRBV6-5,few,-,TGTGCCAGCAGTTTTAGCACTGAAGCTTTCTTT,CASSFSTEAFF
TRBJ1-1,TRBV5-4,-,-,TGTGCCAGCAGCCGGATGGACGGGGGGTGGAGGAACACTGAAGCTTTCTTT,CASSRMDGGWRNTEAFF
TRBJ2-1,TRBV7-2,-,TRBD2,TGTGCCAGCAGTCGGGGGGGAATCTACAATGAGCAGTTCTTC,CASSRGGIYNEQFF
TRBJ2-7,TRBV2,-,-,TGTGCCAGCAGCTCCACAGGACAGATTTTTACCTACGAGCAGTACTTC,CASSSTGQIFTYEQYF
TRBJ1-5,TRBV6-5,-,-,TGTGCCAGCAGTTACTCGTGGACAATAAACCAGCCCCAGCATTTT,CASSYSWTINQPQHF
TRBJ1-2,TRBV5-1,-,-,TGCGCCAGCAGCTTGGACAGCTATGGCTACACCTTC,CASSLDSYGYTF
TRBJ2-3,TRBV4-2,-,TRBD2,TGTGCCAGCAGCCTAACGCTAGGACTAGCGGGCACAGATACGCAGTATTTT,CASSLTLGLAGTDTQYF
TRBJ1-2,TRBV29-1,once,TRBD1,TGCAGCGTTGAGACCGGGACAGGGATATATGGCTACACCTTC,CSVETGTGIYGYTF
TRBJ1-1,TRBV15,-,-,TGTGCCACGACGGGTCAGGGAAGAGTGACTGAAGCTTTCTTT,CATTGQGRVTEAFF
TRBJ1-1,TRBV15,-,TRBD1,TGTGCCACCAGCAGAGATCGACAGGGGAACACTGAAGCTTTCTTT,CATSRDRQGNTEAFF
TRBJ1-1,TRBV14,few,TRBD1,TGTGCCAGCAGCCCTCTGGACAGGGTCAACACTGAAGCTTTCTTT,CASSPLDRVNTEAFF
TRBJ1-1,TRBV12-5,-,-,TGTGCTAGTGGGACCAGGGAGAACACTGAAGCTTTCTTT,CASGTRENTEAFF
TRBJ2-3,TRBV5-1,few,TRBD2,TGCGCCAGCAGGCGGGGGACTAGCGGGGGCTACACAGATACGCAGTATTTT,CASRRGTSGGYTDTQYF
TRBJ2-5,TRBV19,-,-,TGTGCCAGTAGGCCGCGGGGGCCAGAGGAGACCCAGTACTTC,CASRPRGPEETQYF
TRBJ1-2,TRBV29-1,-,-,TGCAGCTACCGGGGAGGCTATGGCTACACCTTC,CSYRGGYGYTF
TRBJ2-1,TRBV11-2,-,TRBD2,TGTGCCAGCAGCACGGGGGGGGATGAGCAGTTCTTC,CASSTGGDEQFF
TRBJ2-7,TRBV5-1,once,TRBD1,TGCGCCAGCAGCTCGTACCCACAGGGGCGACGACCCTACGAGCAGTACTTC,CASSSYPQGRRPYEQYF
TRBJ1-1,TRBV6-5,-,-,TGTGCCAGCGGCCGGGGGAACACTGAAGCTTTCTTT,CASGRGNTEAFF
TRBJ2-1,TRBV9,-,TRBD1,TGTGCCAGCAGCCCCAGACAGGGCTCCTACAATGAGCAGTTCTTC,CASSPRQGSYNEQFF
TRBJ2-2,TRBV5-1,-,-,TGCGCCAGCAGCACCAGAGGGGGTACCGGGGAGCTGTTTTTT,CASSTRGGTGELFF
TRBJ1-1,TRBV5-6,once,-,TGTGCCAGCGCTGTGACAGCAACAAACACTGAAGCTTTCTTT,CASAVTATNTEAFF
TRBJ1-1,TRBV2,-,-,TGTGCCAGCAGTGAATTCGTCACTGAAGCTTTCTTT,CASSEFVTEAFF
TRBJ1-1,TRBV7-3,-,TRBD1,TGTGCCAGCAGCTTAATACCCGGGACAGGTGGTGAAGCTTTCTTT,CASSLIPGTGGEAFF
TRBJ1-1,TRBV11-2,-,-,TGTGCCAGCAGCTTAGGCGGCTGGAACACTGAAGCTTTCTTT,CASSLGGWNTEAFF
TRBJ1-1,TRBV4-1,-,TRBD1,TGCGCCAGCAGCCAACCTTCACTCCTACAGGGGCCCCTTTCTCACACTGAAGCTTTCTTT,CASSQPSLLQGPLSHTEAFF
TRBJ2-1,TRBV19,once,TRBD1,TGTGCCAGTAGTACAACAGGGGGCGAGCAGTTCTTC,CASSTTGGEQFF
TRBJ1-5,TRBV5-1,-,-,TGCGCCAGCAGCTTGGAAGCCCAGGGTCAGCCCCAGCATTTT,CASSLEAQGQPQHF
TRBJ1-2,TRBV2,-,TRBD1,TGTGCCAGCAGTGAAAATACAGGGGGCGCCTATGGCTACACCTTC,CASSENTGGAYGYTF
TRBJ1-4,TRBV2,-,TRBD1,TGTGCCAGCACGGGACAGGGCGCAACTAATGAAAAACTGTTTTTT,CASTGQGATNEKLFF
TRBJ1-2,TRBV7-2,-,-,TGTGCCAGCAGCTCGGACAGCTTGAACTATGGCTACACCTTC,CASSSDSLNYGYTF
TRBJ2-1,TRBV7-2,-,-,TGTGCCAGCAGCCCAGCCAGGGTCTCCTACAATGAGCAGTTCTTC,CASSPARVSYNEQFF
TRBJ2-1,TRBV5-1,-,TRBD2,TGCGCCAGCAGCTTCGGACTAGCGGGGGGGGAGCAGTTCTTC,CASSFGLAGGEQFF
TRBJ2-3,TRBV4-2,-,TRBD2,TGTGCCAGCAGCCAAGAGACTAGCGGGGGCACAGATACGCAGTATTTT,CASSQETSGGTDTQYF